This T cell receptor beta chain is drawn from a study of metastatic and nonmetastatic thyroid tumors. Whole-study context: Repertoire comparison spanned blood and tumor or nodule tissue of malignant and benign thyroid patients.

This clone was found once. As handled by the study authors: In papillary thyroid cancer, a distant-metastasis classifier was built using CDR3 differences across clinicopathological groups. TCRdb reassembled clones from the PCR reads with MiXCR. In this record, the V and J calls reflect TCRdb's handling and not the investigators' own analysis. The repertoire has about 11,000 clones, around 30% of them found once; the top ten carry 8% to 11%. CDR3 length: 14 residues. Unmatched junction bases numbered 11, after V lost 6 bases and J lost 4 bases. The V gene's germline CDR1 is DFQATT and CDR2 SNEGSKA (reference sequence). No treatment had been given to any patient before thyroid surgery.

The receptor comes from a male donor with papillary thyroid cancer or a benign thyroid nodule (not recorded which). Some clones in this sample may be carry-over from other donors' samples. The specimen was tumor tissue. The V and J genes are TRBV20-1 and TRBJ1-2; 7 positions match TRBD1. This CDR3 is CSATMTDRTYGYTF. The CDR3 bases are TGCAGTGCCACAATGACGGACAGGACCTATGGCTACACCTTC.